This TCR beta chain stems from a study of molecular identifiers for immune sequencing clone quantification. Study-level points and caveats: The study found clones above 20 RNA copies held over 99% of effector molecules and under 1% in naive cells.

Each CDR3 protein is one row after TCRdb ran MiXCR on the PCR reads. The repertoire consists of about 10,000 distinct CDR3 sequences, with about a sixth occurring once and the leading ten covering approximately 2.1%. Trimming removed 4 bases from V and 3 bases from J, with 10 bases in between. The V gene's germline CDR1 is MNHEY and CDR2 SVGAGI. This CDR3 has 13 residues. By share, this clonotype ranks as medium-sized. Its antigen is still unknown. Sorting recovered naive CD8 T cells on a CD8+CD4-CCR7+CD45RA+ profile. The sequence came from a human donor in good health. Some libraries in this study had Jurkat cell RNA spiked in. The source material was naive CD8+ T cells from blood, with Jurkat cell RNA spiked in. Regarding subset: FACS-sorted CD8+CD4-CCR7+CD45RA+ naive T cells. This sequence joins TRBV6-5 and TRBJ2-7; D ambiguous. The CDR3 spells CASSSAPGYEQYF. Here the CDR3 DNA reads TGTGCCAGCAGTTCTGCTCCCGGCTACGAGCAGTACTTC.